This T cell receptor beta chain was documented in a study of blood T cells in healthy people across ages. Findings and limits, study-wide: Naive T cell percentage strongly correlated with TCR beta diversity. Per million T cells, the diversity of TCR beta decreased roughly linearly as age advanced.

Details on this clonotype: Its antigen is still unknown.

Combining a sample-barcoded 5' primer with a J-beta primer mix, a second PCR ran for roughly 7 to 12 cycles. A single record per CDR3 protein comes from TCRdb applying MiXCR to the 5' RACE reads. The data show 450,000 to 600,000 distinct CDR3 sequences, roughly a quarter seen once. The length of the CDR3 is 13 residues. Germline-derived CDR1 and CDR2 are MNHEY and SVGAGI. The J segment lost 10 bases and the V segment lost 0 bases, leaving 3 bases of the junction unmatched. These data are also associated with another study on T cells of mothers and their children.

The chain links TRBV6-5 to TRBJ2-1, with TRBD2 matching over 7 bases. Sequencing was done on a sample of blood. This TCR was recovered from a boy younger than 10 in good health. The CDR3 coding sequence is TGTGCCAGCAGTTACTCCGGGGACTACGAGCAGTTCTTC. Residues: CASSYSGDYEQFF.